The rows below give T cell receptor beta chains drawn from one sample of a study of neoadjuvant nivolumab and ipilimumab in lung cancer. The table came from immunoSEQ multiplex PCR; TCRdb's copy has only in-frame clones and leaves some out. Here the sample spans about 25,000 clones, roughly 80% being singletons. The sequencing here drew on tumor tissue, taken after neoadjuvant nivolumab, alone or with ipilimumab, at or shortly before surgery. These receptors were obtained from an adult with non-small cell lung cancer. Both conserved end residues are part of each CDR3. A D gene is named only where the DNA matches it firmly. Clone size is shown for a subset of rows, as once, few, many or a class of expanded clone.

J gene: TRBJ2-7; clone size: once; V gene: TRBV29-1; D gene: -; CDR3 DNA: TGCAGCGCCGAAGACGGAGGCGAGCAGTACTTC; CDR3 protein: CSAEDGGEQYF
J gene: TRBJ1-2; clone size: -; V gene: TRBV7-9; D gene: TRBD1; CDR3 DNA: TGTGCCAGCAGCTTAGCAACAGGGGGCGTTACGGGCTACACCTTC; CDR3 protein: CASSLATGGVTGYTF
J gene: TRBJ1-1; clone size: -; V gene: TRBV6-1; D gene: -; CDR3 DNA: TGTGCCAGCAGTGAAGCGCGTGATAGTGAAGCTTTCTTT; CDR3 protein: CASSEARDSEAFF
J gene: TRBJ2-7; clone size: -; V gene: TRBV30; D gene: -; CDR3 DNA: TGTGCCTGGAGTCAAGACTCCGAACAGTACTTC; CDR3 protein: CAWSQDSEQYF
J gene: TRBJ1-5; clone size: -; V gene: TRBV2; D gene: -; CDR3 DNA: TGTGCCAGCAGTGAAAATGCACAGCCCGATCAGCCCCAGCATTTT; CDR3 protein: CASSENAQPDQPQHF
J gene: TRBJ1-5; clone size: -; V gene: TRBV6-5; D gene: -; CDR3 DNA: TGTGCCAGCAGGGCAGGGCTCGGTCAGCCCCAGCATTTT; CDR3 protein: CASRAGLGQPQHF
J gene: TRBJ1-1; clone size: -; V gene: TRBV5-5; D gene: TRBD1; CDR3 DNA: TGTGCCAGCAGCTTGTTGGGACAGGGGGTGGCCACTGAAGCTTTCTTT; CDR3 protein: CASSLLGQGVATEAFF
J gene: TRBJ2-1; clone size: -; V gene: TRBV19; D gene: TRBD2; CDR3 DNA: TGTGCCAGTAGGGAACTAGCGGGACGGCCTAATGAGCAGTTCTTC; CDR3 protein: CASRELAGRPNEQFF
J gene: TRBJ2-2; clone size: -; V gene: TRBV7-6; D gene: -; CDR3 DNA: TGTGCCAGCAGCTTAGGCCTAGGCAACACCGGGGAGCTGTTTTTT; CDR3 protein: CASSLGLGNTGELFF
J gene: TRBJ2-1; clone size: -; V gene: TRBV21-1; D gene: -; CDR3 DNA: TGTGCCAGCAGCAAATGCCGACTAGCGGATTACTACAATGAGCAGTTCTTC; CDR3 protein: CASSKCRLADYYNEQFF
J gene: TRBJ2-7; clone size: -; V gene: TRBV4-2; D gene: -; CDR3 DNA: TGTGCCAGCAGCCAAGAAACAAAGCGGGACGAGCAGTACTTC; CDR3 protein: CASSQETKRDEQYF
J gene: TRBJ2-1; clone size: -; V gene: TRBV27; D gene: -; CDR3 DNA: TGTGCCAGCAGTTCCGGGGTGGGACTCAATGAGCAGTTCTTC; CDR3 protein: CASSSGVGLNEQFF
J gene: TRBJ1-1; clone size: -; V gene: TRBV5-1; D gene: -; CDR3 DNA: TGCGCCAGCAGCTTGGGACAGAGATTTGAAGCTTTCTTT; CDR3 protein: CASSLGQRFEAFF
J gene: TRBJ2-7; clone size: -; V gene: TRBV10-3; D gene: TRBD2; CDR3 DNA: TGTGCCATCAGGGGAAGCGGGAGTAAGGTCGAGCAGTACTTC; CDR3 protein: CAIRGSGSKVEQYF
J gene: TRBJ1-1; clone size: -; V gene: TRBV25-1; D gene: -; CDR3 DNA: TGTGCCAGCCATTTTAGGACTGAAGCTTTCTTT; CDR3 protein: CASHFRTEAFF
J gene: TRBJ2-5; clone size: few; V gene: TRBV4-2; D gene: -; CDR3 DNA: TGTGCCAGCAGCCTCGCGGAGACCCAGTACTTC; CDR3 protein: CASSLAETQYF
J gene: TRBJ2-3; clone size: -; V gene: TRBV25-1; D gene: TRBD1; CDR3 DNA: TGTGCCAGCAGTGAATTCCGGACAGGAAACACAGATACGCAGTATTTT; CDR3 protein: CASSEFRTGNTDTQYF
J gene: TRBJ2-1; clone size: once; V gene: TRBV7-9; D gene: -; CDR3 DNA: TGTGCCAGCAGCTTGGAGGGCCCGGGCGTCAATGAGCAGTTCTTC; CDR3 protein: CASSLEGPGVNEQFF
J gene: TRBJ1-5; clone size: -; V gene: TRBV28; D gene: -; CDR3 DNA: TGTGCCAGCAGTTTTGCCAATCAGCCCCAGCATTTT; CDR3 protein: CASSFANQPQHF
J gene: TRBJ2-7; clone size: -; V gene: TRBV27; D gene: -; CDR3 DNA: TGTGCCAGCAGCTCTCTAGGGACACTCTCCTACGAGCAGTACTTC; CDR3 protein: CASSSLGTLSYEQYF
J gene: TRBJ1-5; clone size: -; V gene: TRBV6-1; D gene: -; CDR3 DNA: TGTGCCAGCAGTGAAGCGCTCGGGCAGAACAATCAGCCCCAGCATTTT; CDR3 protein: CASSEALGQNNQPQHF
J gene: TRBJ1-5; clone size: -; V gene: TRBV5-1; D gene: -; CDR3 DNA: TGCGCCAGCAGCTTGGTTCCAGGGCTGGATCAGCCCCAGCATTTT; CDR3 protein: CASSLVPGLDQPQHF
J gene: TRBJ2-7; clone size: -; V gene: TRBV18; D gene: -; CDR3 DNA: TGTGCCAGCTACCCTGGGCAGGGCTACGAGCAGTACTTC; CDR3 protein: CASYPGQGYEQYF
J gene: TRBJ2-7; clone size: -; V gene: TRBV5-6; D gene: TRBD2; CDR3 DNA: TGTGCCAGCAGCTTGGTTCGGGGGAGGGGAGACGAGCAGTACTTC; CDR3 protein: CASSLVRGRGDEQYF
J gene: TRBJ1-3; clone size: -; V gene: TRBV7-9; D gene: TRBD1; CDR3 DNA: TGTGCCAACAACAGGGGATCTGGAAACACCATATATTTT; CDR3 protein: CANNRGSGNTIYF
J gene: TRBJ1-2; clone size: -; V gene: TRBV5-4; D gene: TRBD1; CDR3 DNA: TGTGCCAGCAGCTTGCCCCGGGACAGTTTCTATGGCTACACCTTC; CDR3 protein: CASSLPRDSFYGYTF
J gene: TRBJ2-3; clone size: -; V gene: TRBV27; D gene: -; CDR3 DNA: TGTGCCAGCAGTTTCGACATCACAGATACGCAGTATTTT; CDR3 protein: CASSFDITDTQYF
J gene: TRBJ1-4; clone size: -; V gene: TRBV7-6; D gene: TRBD1; CDR3 DNA: TGTGCCAGCGGTGCCTACAGGGGAGAAAAACTGTTTTTT; CDR3 protein: CASGAYRGEKLFF
J gene: TRBJ2-1; clone size: -; V gene: TRBV5-1; D gene: -; CDR3 DNA: TGCGCCAGCAGCTTGGCCTACAATGAGCAGTTCTTC; CDR3 protein: CASSLAYNEQFF
J gene: TRBJ1-1; clone size: -; V gene: TRBV10-2; D gene: -; CDR3 DNA: TGCGCCACCGAGCGGGGAGAATACACTGAAGCTTTCTTT; CDR3 protein: CATERGEYTEAFF
J gene: TRBJ1-2; clone size: -; V gene: TRBV5-6; D gene: -; CDR3 DNA: TGTGCCAGCAGCTGGAACTATGGCTACACCTTC; CDR3 protein: CASSWNYGYTF
J gene: TRBJ2-5; clone size: -; V gene: TRBV5-4; D gene: -; CDR3 DNA: TGTGCCAGCAGCAAAATCCAGACTTGGGTTGGGGAGACCCAGTACTTC; CDR3 protein: CASSKIQTWVGETQYF
J gene: TRBJ2-5; clone size: -; V gene: TRBV7-2; D gene: -; CDR3 DNA: TGTGCCAGCAGCGTAGGATGGGCAGAGACCCAGTACTTC; CDR3 protein: CASSVGWAETQYF
J gene: TRBJ2-6; clone size: -; V gene: TRBV6-5; D gene: -; CDR3 DNA: TGTGCCAGCAGTTGGGGGGATACTGGGGCCAACGTCCTGACTTTC; CDR3 protein: CASSWGDTGANVLTF
J gene: TRBJ2-1; clone size: -; V gene: TRBV23-1; D gene: TRBD1; CDR3 DNA: TGCGCCAGCAGTCAATGGACAGGGGAGTCGTCCTACAATGAGCAGTTCTTC; CDR3 protein: CASSQWTGESSYNEQFF
J gene: TRBJ2-3; clone size: -; V gene: TRBV6-5; D gene: TRBD2; CDR3 DNA: TGTGCCAGCAGACAACTAGCGGGAGGGGCAGATACGCAGTATTTT; CDR3 protein: CASRQLAGGADTQYF
J gene: TRBJ2-7; clone size: -; V gene: TRBV10-1; D gene: TRBD1; CDR3 DNA: TGCGCCAGCAGCTCATACAGGGGGCCGTACGAGCAGTACTTC; CDR3 protein: CASSSYRGPYEQYF
J gene: TRBJ2-5; clone size: -; V gene: TRBV7-6; D gene: TRBD2; CDR3 DNA: TGTGCCAGCAGCCAAACTAGCGGGTGGGAGACCCAGTACTTC; CDR3 protein: CASSQTSGWETQYF
J gene: TRBJ2-7; clone size: -; V gene: TRBV9; D gene: -; CDR3 DNA: TGTGCCAGCAGCGAAGGGGGGGAGCAGTACTTC; CDR3 protein: CASSEGGEQYF
J gene: TRBJ1-2; clone size: -; V gene: TRBV30; D gene: -; CDR3 DNA: TGTGCCTCCCCCCGGCGGACCGAGAGTGGCTACACCTTC; CDR3 protein: CASPRRTESGYTF
J gene: TRBJ1-1; clone size: -; V gene: TRBV11-3; D gene: -; CDR3 DNA: TGTGCCAGCAGAAGGGGCGAGAACACTGAAGCTTTCTTT; CDR3 protein: CASRRGENTEAFF
J gene: TRBJ1-2; clone size: -; V gene: TRBV5-1; D gene: TRBD1; CDR3 DNA: TGCGCCAGCAGCTTGGCGGGGGACAGGGGGCTCGGTATCTATGGCTACACCTTC; CDR3 protein: CASSLAGDRGLGIYGYTF
J gene: TRBJ2-1; clone size: once; V gene: TRBV7-2; D gene: TRBD2; CDR3 DNA: TGTGCCAGCAGCTTAGTAAGCGGGAGTAAGAATGAGCAGTTCTTC; CDR3 protein: CASSLVSGSKNEQFF
J gene: TRBJ2-7; clone size: -; V gene: TRBV11-2; D gene: TRBD2; CDR3 DNA: TGTGCCAGCAGCTCGGGGGCCCCGGGACTAGCGAACTACGAGCAGTACTTC; CDR3 protein: CASSSGAPGLANYEQYF
J gene: TRBJ2-3; clone size: -; V gene: TRBV5-1; D gene: TRBD2; CDR3 DNA: TGCGCCAGCAGCTTGGATTGGACTAGCGGGAGAGTAGATACGCAGTATTTT; CDR3 protein: CASSLDWTSGRVDTQYF
J gene: TRBJ2-7; clone size: -; V gene: TRBV19; D gene: -; CDR3 DNA: TGTGCCAGTAGTATAGAGCCCGGGTACGAGCAGTACTTC; CDR3 protein: CASSIEPGYEQYF
J gene: TRBJ2-5; clone size: -; V gene: TRBV25-1; D gene: -; CDR3 DNA: TGTGCCAGCAGTGACGAAGGGACGTACTTC; CDR3 protein: CASSDEGTYF
J gene: TRBJ2-5; clone size: -; V gene: TRBV27; D gene: TRBD2; CDR3 DNA: TGTGCCAGCTCAGCACTCCAGCGGGAGGGAGAGACCCAGTACTTC; CDR3 protein: CASSALQREGETQYF
J gene: TRBJ2-7; clone size: -; V gene: TRBV19; D gene: -; CDR3 DNA: TGTGCCAGTAGTATCCCCACGAGCGAGCAGTACTTC; CDR3 protein: CASSIPTSEQYF
J gene: TRBJ1-5; clone size: -; V gene: TRBV18; D gene: -; CDR3 DNA: TGTGCCAGCTCGATGAATGTAGGGGCGCAGGACAATCAGCCCCAGCATTTT; CDR3 protein: CASSMNVGAQDNQPQHF
J gene: TRBJ2-7; clone size: -; V gene: TRBV5-6; D gene: -; CDR3 DNA: TGTGCCAGCAGCTTGACCCCCTACGAGCAGTACTTC; CDR3 protein: CASSLTPYEQYF
J gene: TRBJ2-3; clone size: once; V gene: TRBV11-3; D gene: -; CDR3 DNA: TGTGCCAGCAGCAAAGCGGGTCCTACAGATACGCAGTATTTT; CDR3 protein: CASSKAGPTDTQYF